Listed below are T cell receptor beta chains from one sample, sequenced in a study of T cells in Graves' hyperthyroidism and ophthalmopathy. TCRdb reprocessed the multiplex PCR reads via MiXCR and lists one record per CDR3 protein. The profile shows about 740,000 distinct CDR3 sequences, less than 15% of them singletons. Sequences were obtained from blood. The receptor source for this set is a woman aged 18-30 years with Graves' hyperthyroidism. Both conserved end residues are part of each CDR3. The order of the fields is V gene, clone size, D gene, J gene, CDR3 length, CDR3 DNA, CDR3 protein. D genes are given only for firm matches. The size of a clone is reported for some rows only, either as once, few or many, or as a class for expanded clones.

v_gene: TRBV12-3/TRBV12-4; abundance: many; d_gene: TRBD1; j_gene: TRBJ2-4; len: 18; CDR3nt: TGTGCCAGCAGTCGAGGGACAGGAGTTCTTCTAGCCAAAAACATTCAGTACTTC; CDR3aa: CASSRGTGVLLAKNIQYF
v_gene: TRBV12-3/TRBV12-4; abundance: NA; d_gene: TRBD2; j_gene: TRBJ2-1; len: 18; CDR3nt: TGTGCCAGCAGCCGGATTGGACTAGCGGGAAGGTCCTACAATGAGCAGTTCTTC; CDR3aa: CASSRIGLAGRSYNEQFF
v_gene: TRBV28; abundance: many; d_gene: TRBD1; j_gene: TRBJ2-1; len: 14; CDR3nt: TGTGCCAGCAGTGACAGGGGGGGTAACAATGAGCAGTTCTTC; CDR3aa: CASSDRGGNNEQFF
v_gene: TRBV24-1; abundance: NA; d_gene: TRBD1; j_gene: TRBJ2-5; len: 17; CDR3nt: TGTGCCACCAGTGATTTGCGACCGGGACAGGGAGAAGAGACCCAGTACTTC; CDR3aa: CATSDLRPGQGEETQYF
v_gene: TRBV20-1; abundance: once; d_gene: NA; j_gene: TRBJ1-2; len: 10; CDR3nt: TGCAGTGCTAGTTCCAGGGCCTACACCTTC; CDR3aa: CSASSRAYTF
v_gene: TRBV20-1; abundance: many; d_gene: NA; j_gene: TRBJ1-1; len: 13; CDR3nt: TGCAGTGCTAGAAAGGGGCAGAACACTGAAGCTTTCTTT; CDR3aa: CSARKGQNTEAFF
v_gene: TRBV27; abundance: NA; d_gene: TRBD1; j_gene: TRBJ1-2; len: 14; CDR3nt: TGTGCCAGCGGGACAGTGAGGGAACACTATGGCTACACCTTC; CDR3aa: CASGTVREHYGYTF
v_gene: TRBV30; abundance: many; d_gene: NA; j_gene: TRBJ1-1; len: 12; CDR3nt: TGTGCCTGGACAGGGAGGAACACTGAAGCTTTCTTT; CDR3aa: CAWTGRNTEAFF
v_gene: TRBV20-1; abundance: many; d_gene: TRBD2; j_gene: TRBJ2-5; len: 14; CDR3nt: TGCAGTGCTAGAGTCGCTAGCGGGAAAGAGACCCAGTACTTC; CDR3aa: CSARVASGKETQYF
v_gene: TRBV20-1; abundance: many; d_gene: NA; j_gene: TRBJ2-5; len: 15; CDR3nt: TGCAGTGCTTTACAGCAGGGGAGGGTTAGGGAGACCCAGTACTTC; CDR3aa: CSALQQGRVRETQYF
v_gene: TRBV3-1; abundance: few; d_gene: TRBD2; j_gene: TRBJ2-3; len: 14; CDR3nt: TGTGCCAGCAGCCTCGTGGGCGGGAGGGAAAAGCAGTATTTT; CDR3aa: CASSLVGGREKQYF